Listed below are T cell receptor beta chains from one sample, sequenced in a study of technical replicates of blood from a handful of donors. Produced via immunoSEQ multiplex PCR; TCRdb's table is partial and in-frame only. Of more than 90,000 clones in the sample, 95% were seen once. Sequencing used T cells isolated from PBMCs. The receptors derive from a human donor in good health. Both conserved end residues are part of each CDR3. The order of the fields is J gene, V gene, CDR3 protein.

>TRBJ2-7|TRBV29-1
CSVDSGQGDEQYF
>TRBJ1-2|TRBV2
CASSGRILLYGYTF
>TRBJ2-1|TRBV7-9
CASSLVSSNEQFF
>TRBJ2-1|TRBV2
CASSGRTGLGNEQFF
>TRBJ2-7|TRBV14
CASSPNERRQYF
>TRBJ2-3|TRBV6-5
CASSYRSGKRDTQYF
>TRBJ1-2|TRBV16
CASSQAVSKRGRRHGYTF
>TRBJ2-3|TRBV5-1
CASRWREGPTDTQYF
>TRBJ1-5|TRBV28
CASSSGGEFYSNQPQHF
>TRBJ1-3|TRBV7-9
CASSTGNTIYF
>TRBJ2-7|TRBV5-1
CASSSGESGGEQYF
>TRBJ2-7|TRBV6-1
CASSEGWIAGPYEQYF
>TRBJ1-2|TRBV27
CASSLTIGQGSPYGYTF
>TRBJ2-3|TRBV6-4
CASSDETGTRQYF
>TRBJ1-1|TRBV19
CASSRDRGTEAFF
>TRBJ1-2|TRBV15
CATSRVYDTFGYGYTF
>TRBJ2-7|TRBV5-4
CASRSSGEGHRSYEQYF
>TRBJ2-5|TRBV7-9
CASSAQPRRGWETQYF
>TRBJ1-1|TRBV29-1
CSAARGPNTEAFF
>TRBJ2-4|TRBV11-3
CASSLGLINIQYF
>TRBJ1-1|TRBV19
CASGPGQRPWNTEAFF
>TRBJ2-1|TRBV20-1
CSAISWNEQFF
>TRBJ1-2|TRBV2
CASSGLNEYGYTF
>TRBJ1-1|TRBV5-5
CASSLQGAANTEAFF
>TRBJ1-5|TRBV13
CASSLRGPGSNQPQHF
>TRBJ2-1|TRBV14
CASSSISGSRQYNEQFF
>TRBJ2-1|TRBV30
CAWSVRYHEQFF
>TRBJ2-3|TRBV19
CASSNRLGDTQYF
>TRBJ1-1|TRBV2
CASSDGGTGAFITTENTEAFF
>TRBJ2-2|TRBV4-2
CASSQGGGGELFF
>TRBJ1-2|TRBV11-2
CASSLGQGAIYGYTF
>TRBJ1-5|TRBV18
CASSLNGRVARNQPQHF
>TRBJ2-2|TRBV5-1
CASSLGAKGTGELFF
>TRBJ2-5|TRBV30
CAWTRTGIVETQYF
>TRBJ2-2|TRBV28
CASSLTNWDRVAGELFF
>TRBJ2-2|TRBV29-1
CSVEPQGGTGELFF
>TRBJ2-7|TRBV2
CASSVGSGVQYEQYF
>TRBJ2-7|TRBV6-5
CASSYRDKLTYEQYF
>TRBJ1-5|TRBV7-2
CASSPRDRGRGVDQPQHF
>TRBJ2-7|TRBV6-1
CASSEIRLASTYEQYF
>TRBJ1-5|TRBV5-1
CASSLDRENQPQHF
>TRBJ1-2|TRBV18
CASSPTTTVNYGYTF
>TRBJ2-3|TRBV10-3
CAISDLGGASTDTQYF
>TRBJ1-2|TRBV7-9
CASSLGQNYGYTF
>TRBJ2-7|TRBV28
CASRGLYSGSYEQYF
>TRBJ2-2|TRBV18
CASSPLAGNTGELFF
>TRBJ2-7|TRBV11-2
CASSLGTSGGNEQYF
>TRBJ2-2|TRBV5-5
CASSLSAFDIGELFF
>TRBJ2-1|TRBV7-2
CASSPTTSSWLGDEQFF
>TRBJ2-1|TRBV10-1
CASSDSSGSPKEQFF
>TRBJ2-1|TRBV28
CASTLGSEQFF
>TRBJ1-2|TRBV30
CAWSGATGSFGYTF
>TRBJ2-7|TRBV5-1
CASSLGGRGNDEQYF
>TRBJ1-2|TRBV7-2
CASSRAKGTGGAFYGYTF
>TRBJ1-5|TRBV18
CASSPNSEKEAQHF